This T cell receptor beta chain is from a study of molecular identifiers for immune sequencing clone quantification. Overall study: Naive CD8 RNA (about 19,000 or 110,000 cells) was divided into five aliquots, with four sequenced.

With listed TCR primers and previously described methods, bulk TCR libraries were prepared. TCRdb reprocessed the PCR reads via MiXCR and lists one record per CDR3 protein. This table has more than 450,000 distinct CDR3 sequences, 25% appearing once. At least ten counts were recorded for this clonotype. Its antigen is not known. Study results and limitations: Highly expanded clone sizes could end up underestimated if a barcode were shared by identical TCR molecules. Spiked Jurkat TCR RNA equivalent to one cell reportedly surfaced among about a million naive cells.

Trimming took 2 bases from V and 2 from J; bases not matched to a gene: 8. The CDR3 is made up of 16 amino acids. From germline, CDR1 is DFQATT and CDR2 SNEGSKA (reference sequence). The sequencing input was naive CD8+ T cells from blood, with Jurkat cell RNA spiked in. Subset noted: FACS-sorted CD8+CD4-CCR7+CD45RA+ naive T cells. The TCR comes from a human donor in good health. Some libraries in this study had Jurkat cell RNA spiked in. The gene calls are TRBV20-1 and TRBJ2-7; 11 bases line up with TRBD1. The CDR3 DNA is TGCAGTGCTAGATCAGGGACAGGGGGTGAAACCTACGAGCAGTACTTC. Amino acids: CSARSGTGGETYEQYF.